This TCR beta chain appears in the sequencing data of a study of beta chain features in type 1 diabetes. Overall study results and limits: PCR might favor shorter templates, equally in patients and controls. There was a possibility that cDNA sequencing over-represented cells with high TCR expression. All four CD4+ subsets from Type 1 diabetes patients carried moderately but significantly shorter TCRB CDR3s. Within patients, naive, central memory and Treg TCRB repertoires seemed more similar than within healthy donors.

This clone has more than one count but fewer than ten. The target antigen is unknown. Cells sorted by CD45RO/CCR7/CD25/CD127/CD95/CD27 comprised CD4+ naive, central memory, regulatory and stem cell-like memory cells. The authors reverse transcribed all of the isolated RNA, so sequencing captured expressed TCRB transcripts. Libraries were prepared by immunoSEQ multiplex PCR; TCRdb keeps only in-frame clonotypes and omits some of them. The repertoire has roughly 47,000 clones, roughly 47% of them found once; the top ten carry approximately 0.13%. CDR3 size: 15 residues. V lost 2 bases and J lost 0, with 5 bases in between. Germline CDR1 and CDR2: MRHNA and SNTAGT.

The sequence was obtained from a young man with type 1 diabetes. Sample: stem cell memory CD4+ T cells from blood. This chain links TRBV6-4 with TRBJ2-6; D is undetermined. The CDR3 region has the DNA TGTGCCAGCAGTGACATGAGCTCTGGGGCCAACGTCCTGACTTTC. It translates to CASSDMSSGANVLTF.